The rows below give T cell receptor beta chains drawn from one sample of a study of T-cell memory formation after mild COVID-19. TCRdb independently ran MiXCR on the 5' RACE reads; one entry per CDR3 protein. In the table there are about 340,000 distinct CDR3 sequences, about 20% of which are singletons. What was sequenced was PBMCs or a T cell subset sorted from them (not recorded which). These receptors were taken from a man aged 18 to 29 who had mild COVID-19 (a few samples of this study predate the infection). Cell type and time point are not known. CDR3s include the opening cysteine and the closing phenylalanine or tryptophan. Expanded clones are given a class, and other clones once, few, many or no size at all.

TRBV5-1	NA	TRBJ2-7	CASSSRQVQYF
TRBV7-9	NA	TRBJ2-1	CASSWGQLYNEQFF
TRBV4-3	few	TRBJ1-2	CASSQDEYGVGYTF
TRBV4-1	few	TRBJ1-3	CASSQGSGRASGNTIYF
TRBV6-5	NA	TRBJ2-6	CASSFLQGNSGANVLTF
TRBV7-2	many	TRBJ2-7	CASSPNRVQEQYF
TRBV7-6	few	TRBJ2-5	CASRTGAQETQYF
TRBV6-5	few	TRBJ1-5	CASGQTGQPQHF
TRBV13	few	TRBJ1-2	CASSLQEYGYTF
TRBV5-1	few	TRBJ2-5	CASSIGGVETQYF
TRBV6-5	NA	TRBJ1-3	CATRQASGNTIYF
TRBV7-9	NA	TRBJ1-1	CASSSRMGDLIF
TRBV7-9	few	TRBJ2-7	CASSLSTDGYEQYF
TRBV24-1	few	TRBJ2-3	CATSDWRDSTQYF
TRBV7-9	few	TRBJ2-7	CASSYGKIEQYF
TRBV9	NA	TRBJ2-1	CASSSRYGGLHEQFF
TRBV29-1	few	TRBJ2-3	CSVQGGRVDTQYF
TRBV3-1	NA	TRBJ2-4	CASSPGQFLAKNIQYF
TRBV11-1	NA	TRBJ2-1	CASSFDRGRNEQFF
TRBV30	few	TRBJ1-1	CAWSVQGNTEAFF
TRBV7-6	once	TRBJ2-7	CASSAGHSEQYF
TRBV5-1	few	TRBJ1-2	CASSSRGINYGYTF
TRBV9	NA	TRBJ1-1	CASSPGQAIPEAFF
TRBV5-1	medium-sized	TRBJ2-2	CASSLASTGELFF
TRBV18	NA	TRBJ1-2	CASSPQQNYGYTF
TRBV7-3	NA	TRBJ1-1	CASSSLRRENTEAFF
TRBV29-1	NA	TRBJ2-3	CSATGTSGGSTDTQYF
TRBV20-1	few	TRBJ2-3	CSARFGSGGPTDTQYF
TRBV7-9	few	TRBJ1-2	CASSSLSGNYGYTF
TRBV5-8	few	TRBJ1-5	CASSRYMGGTGQPQHF
TRBV5-1	NA	TRBJ2-3	CASSLASMSSLGTDTQYF
TRBV12-3/TRBV12-4	NA	TRBJ2-3	CASSSLSGQMGDTQYF
TRBV4-1	few	TRBJ2-7	CASSQEWSSYEQYF
TRBV28	few	TRBJ2-1	CASGLLEPSYNEQFF
TRBV12-3/TRBV12-4	NA	TRBJ1-3	CASSFSGPGNTIYF